Listed here are 18 T cell receptor beta chains from one sample, sequenced in a study of blood T cell repertoires in COVID-19 (dated by TCRdb to the early 2020s). The library was generated by the immunoSEQ multiplex PCR assay. The table was pulled from immuneACCESS by TCRdb, which kept in-frame rearrangements only. Such tables lose some clones; where checked, under half of the loss comes from unresolved V genes, and the rest has no known cause. Counted in this sample were hundreds of thousands of clones; around 87% of them appeared once. The ten largest clonotypes hold approximately 1.9% of the sample. The sample comprised PBMCs or T cells enriched from blood (not recorded which). These receptors originate from a middle-aged man in a cohort exposed to, infected with or recovered from COVID-19 (not recorded which).

This clone has a single count. The J gene is TRBJ2-3, the V gene TRBV10-1, with 7 nucleotides matching TRBD2. V lost 4 bases to trimming and J lost 2 bases; unmatched junction nucleotides: 12. This CDR3 is 17 amino acids long. Germline V gene lookup returns CDR1 WNHNN and CDR2 SYGVQD (reference sequence). DNA of the CDR3: TGCGCCAGCAGTGTCTCTGGACTAGGTGGATCCACAGATACGCAGTATTTT. As protein: CASSVSGLGGSTDTQYF.

J is TRBJ2-2 and V is TRBV5-1; D unresolved. Trimming pared 3 bases from V and 3 bases from J, leaving 9 bases between. CDR3 length: 14 residues. Per germline, CDR1 SGHRS and CDR2 YFSETQ. The DNA of the CDR3 is TGCGCCAGCAGCTCCCTTGGCCACACCGGGGAGCTGTTTTTT. Translated, it gives CASSSLGHTGELFF.

The chain joins TRBV18 to TRBJ2-5, with 7 bases lining up with TRBD2. CDR3 length: 15 residues. Per the germline V gene, CDR1 is KGHSH and CDR2 is LQKENI. The V and J ends lost 3 bases and 1 base, in that order; junction bases with no gene match: 5. As DNA, the CDR3 is TGTGCCAGCTCACCCCTCGGCGGGAGCCAAGAGACCCAGTACTTC. This encodes CASSPLGGSQETQYF. The complete variable domain, with remaining parts taken from reference TRBV18 and TRBJ2-5, reads NAGVMQNPRHLVRRRGQEARLRCSPMKGHSHVYWYRQLPEEGLKFMVYLQKENIIDESGMPKERFSAEFPKEGPSILRIQQVVRGDSAAYFCASSPLGGSQETQYFGPGTRLLVL.

The J gene is TRBJ1-1, the V gene TRBV9; D unresolved. Trimming took off 6 bases at V and 0 bases at J, with 12 bases between the two ends. Per germline, CDR1 SGDLS and CDR2 YYNGEE. The CDR3 is 14 residues long. This CDR3 reads CASTMDYMNTEAFF. The CDR3 bases are TGTGCCAGCACGATGGACTACATGAACACTGAAGCTTTCTTT.

The V call is TRBV7-8, the J call TRBJ2-7; 7 bases are shared with TRBD2. V gave up 8 bases and J gave up 4 bases; unmatched junction bases: 5. CDR1 is SGHVS, CDR2 FQNEAQ, per germline. The CDR3 is 12 residues long. This CDR3 reads CASRSGPYEQYF. The CDR3, as DNA: TGTGCCAGCCGTAGCGGGCCGTACGAGCAGTACTTC.

There are a few counts of this clone. The chain recombines TRBV3-1 (or the pseudogene TRBV3-2) with TRBJ2-1, with TRBD2 matching over 8 bases. Germline CDR1 is LGHDT and CDR2 is YNNKEL (reference sequence). CDR3 size: 13 residues. The V and J ends lost 4 bases and 6 bases, in that order; junction bases with no gene match: 2. The CDR3 spells CASSPGLANEQFF. The CDR3, as DNA: TGTGCCAGCAGCCCCGGACTAGCCAATGAGCAGTTCTTC.

The rearrangement links TRBV2 to TRBJ1-6; D gene ambiguous. V lost 8 bases, J lost 6 bases, and 11 bases lay in between. CDR3 length: 13 amino acids. CDR1 SNHLY and CDR2 FYNNEI come from the germline V gene. DNA of the CDR3: TGTGCCAGCCTCGGGAGGCCTAATTCACCCCTCCACTTT. Amino acids: CASLGRPNSPLHF.

This rearrangement joins TRBV18 to TRBJ1-2, with D possibly being TRBD1 (6 bases). The germline V and J ends were trimmed by 3 bases and 5 bases, with 16 bases remaining between them. Germline assignment: CDR1 KGHSH and CDR2 LQKENI. CDR3 size: 15 residues. CDR3 coding DNA: TGTGCCAGCTCACCGAGGGTTACAGGGCAGTATGGCTACACCTTC. It translates to CASSPRVTGQYGYTF.

The V and J genes are TRBV24-1 and TRBJ2-2; D perhaps matches TRBD2 (5 bases). This CDR3 is built from 12 residues. Trimming shortened V by 9 bases and J by 4 bases, and 8 bases separated the two germline ends. CDR1 is KGHDR and CDR2 is SFDVKD in the germline V gene. CDR3 sequence (DNA): TGTGCCACCTCGGGGAGCACCGGGGAGCTGTTTTTT. Its protein is CATSGSTGELFF.

The chain combines TRBV30 with TRBJ1-5; no clear D gene. Germline V gene data show CDR1 as GTSNPN and CDR2 as SVGIG (reference sequence). The CDR3 is 13 amino acids. V was shortened by 1 base and J by 3 bases, with 7 bases between the two germline ends. In nucleotides, the CDR3 is TGTGCCTGGAGTGCGAGTAACAATCAGCCCCAGCATTTT. Its translation: CAWSASNNQPQHF.

The chain carries TRBV18 and TRBJ2-7, with a possible D match to TRBD2 (6 bases). The CDR3 has 11 residues. V gave up 8 bases and J gave up 1 base, with 6 bases separating them. Germline CDR1 reads KGHSH; CDR2 reads LQKENI. The CDR3, as DNA: TGTGCCAGCCGGGGGTCCTACGAGCAGTACTTC. Translation gives CASRGSYEQYF.

The J gene is TRBJ2-1, the V gene TRBV29-1, with 9 bases identical to TRBD1. This CDR3 region has 13 residues. Germline CDR1 SQVTM, CDR2 ANQGSEA. J was trimmed by 7 bases and V by 4 bases; bases with no gene match: 5. The CDR3 DNA sequence: TGCAGCGTTGTTGGGACAGGGTTAAATGAGCAGTTCTTC. Its protein is CSVVGTGLNEQFF.

In this sample, this clone turned up once. One junction end does not reproduce the germline sequence, and a read error may be involved. The chain has TRBV6-4 and TRBJ1-2; 10 bases are a match to TRBD1. This CDR3 comprises 13 residues. Germline CDR1 reads MRHNA; CDR2 reads SNTAGT. CDR3 DNA: TGTGCCAGCAGTGACGCCGGGACAGGGGAGGGAGACTTC. Its protein product is CASSDAGTGEGDF.

The chain recombines TRBV23-1 with TRBJ2-6, with D unresolved. TRBV23-1 is flagged as an ORF with uncertain function. This CDR3 spans 16 amino acids. The ends were cut back, 2 bases at V and 0 bases at J, with 8 bases in the middle. This CDR3 reads CASSQQSFSGANVLTF. In DNA form, the CDR3 reads TGCGCCAGCAGTCAACAGTCATTCTCTGGGGCCAACGTCCTGACTTTC.

J is TRBJ1-3 and V is TRBV6-5, with no clear D. Trimming removed 5 bases at V and 4 bases at J, with 15 bases between. Germline CDR1 MNHEY, CDR2 SVGAGI. The CDR3 runs 15 residues. The CDR3 spells CASSPGEVRGNTIYF. The CDR3 DNA is TGTGCCAGCAGTCCCGGGGAGGTGAGAGGAAACACCATATATTTT.

This clone was recorded once. The chain links TRBV4-1 to TRBJ2-1; D unclear. This CDR3 is built from 13 residues. The germline V and J ends were trimmed by 3 bases and 3 bases, with 6 bases remaining between them. Germline V gene lookup returns CDR1 MGHRA and CDR2 YSYEKL. For the CDR3, the DNA is TGCGCCAGCAGCCACGCGGACTACAATGAGCAGTTCTTC. It encodes CASSHADYNEQFF.

Only one count was recorded for this clone. The rearrangement uses TRBV28 and TRBJ1-5; D unclear. CDR1 is MDHEN, CDR2 SYDVKM, per germline. The CDR3 totals 15 residues. V was pared by 2 bases and J by 2 bases, with 10 bases between. CDR3 amino acids: CASSLPRVGNQPQHF. CDR3 nucleotides: TGTGCCAGCAGTTTACCCCGCGTGGGCAATCAGCCCCAGCATTTT.

This chain joins TRBV24-1 and TRBJ2-2, with 7 nucleotides matching TRBD2. Per germline, CDR1 KGHDR and CDR2 SFDVKD. Unmatched junction bases numbered 6, after V lost 3 bases and J lost 6 bases. The CDR3 covers 15 residues. Written as DNA, the CDR3 is TGTGCCACCAGTGATCTCGGGAGGCTTGCCGGGGAGCTGTTTTTT. This codes for CATSDLGRLAGELFF.